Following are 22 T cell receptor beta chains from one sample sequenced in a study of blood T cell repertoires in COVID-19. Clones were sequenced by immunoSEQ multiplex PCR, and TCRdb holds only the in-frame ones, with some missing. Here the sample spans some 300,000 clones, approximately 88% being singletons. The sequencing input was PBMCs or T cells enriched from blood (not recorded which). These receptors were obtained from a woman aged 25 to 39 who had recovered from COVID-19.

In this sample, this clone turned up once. The DNA of the CDR3 is TGTGCCAGCAGCGTGGCGGGAGGAATCGAGCAGTACTTC. This codes for CASSVAGGIEQYF. The V gene is TRBV11-2, the J gene TRBJ2-7, with TRBD2 identical over 8 bases. Germline assignment: CDR1 SGHAT and CDR2 FQNNGV. CDR3 length equals 13 residues. The junction had 6 bases not matched to a gene; V was cut back by 5 bases and J by 6 bases.

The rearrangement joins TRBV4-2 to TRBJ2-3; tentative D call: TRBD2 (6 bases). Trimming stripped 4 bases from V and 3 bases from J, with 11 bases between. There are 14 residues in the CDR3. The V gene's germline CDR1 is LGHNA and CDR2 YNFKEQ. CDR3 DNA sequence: TGTGCCAGCAGCCCTTCGGGGGTTACAGATACGCAGTATTTT. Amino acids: CASSPSGVTDTQYF.

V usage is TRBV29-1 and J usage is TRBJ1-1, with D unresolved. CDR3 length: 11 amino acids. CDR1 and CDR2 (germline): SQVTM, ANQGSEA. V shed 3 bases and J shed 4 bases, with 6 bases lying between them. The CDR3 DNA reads TGCAGCGTTGAGAGTGGCACTGAAGCTTTCTTT. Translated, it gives CSVESGTEAFF.

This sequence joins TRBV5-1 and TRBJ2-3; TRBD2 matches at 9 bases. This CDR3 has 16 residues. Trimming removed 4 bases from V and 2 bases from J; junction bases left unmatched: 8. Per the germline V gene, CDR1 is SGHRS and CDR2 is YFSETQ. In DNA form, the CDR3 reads TGCGCCAGCAGCCCCCCGGGACTAGCTATCACAGATACGCAGTATTTT. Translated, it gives CASSPPGLAITDTQYF.

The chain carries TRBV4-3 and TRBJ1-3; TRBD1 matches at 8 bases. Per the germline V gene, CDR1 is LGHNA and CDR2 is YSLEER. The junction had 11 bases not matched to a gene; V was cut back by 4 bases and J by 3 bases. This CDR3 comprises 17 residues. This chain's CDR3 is CASSLNRPGGLGNTIYF. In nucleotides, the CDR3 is TGCGCCAGCAGCCTAAACCGTCCAGGGGGCCTTGGAAACACCATATATTTT.

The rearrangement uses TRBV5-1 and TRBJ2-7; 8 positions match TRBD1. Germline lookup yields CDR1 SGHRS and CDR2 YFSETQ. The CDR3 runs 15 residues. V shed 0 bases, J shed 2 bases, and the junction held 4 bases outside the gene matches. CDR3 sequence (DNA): TGCGCCAGCAGCTTGGTCAAGGACAGGGCCTACGAGCAGTACTTC. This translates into CASSLVKDRAYEQYF. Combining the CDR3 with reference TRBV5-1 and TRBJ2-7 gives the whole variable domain KAGVTQTPRYLIKTRGQQVTLSCSPISGHRSVSWYQQTPGQGLQFLFEYFSETQRNKGNFPGRFSGRQFSNSRSEMNVSTLELGDSALYLCASSLVKDRAYEQYFGPGTRLTVT.

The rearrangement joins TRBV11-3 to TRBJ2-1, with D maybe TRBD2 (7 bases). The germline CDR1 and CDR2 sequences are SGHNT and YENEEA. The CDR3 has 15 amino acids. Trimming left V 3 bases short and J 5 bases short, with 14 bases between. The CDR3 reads CASSLGGATNNEQFF. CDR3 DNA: TGTGCCAGCAGCTTGGGGGGGGCTACTAACAATGAGCAGTTCTTC.

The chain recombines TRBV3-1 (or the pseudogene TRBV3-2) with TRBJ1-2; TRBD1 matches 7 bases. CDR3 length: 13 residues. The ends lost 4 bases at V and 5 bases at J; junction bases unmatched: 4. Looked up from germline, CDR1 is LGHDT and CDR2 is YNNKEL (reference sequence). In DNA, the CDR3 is TGTGCCAGCAGCCTCGCCAGGGGGTATGGCTACACCTTC. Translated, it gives CASSLARGYGYTF.

The CDR3 region is CASSPKRATYEQYF. The CDR3 region has the DNA TGTGCCAGCTCACCAAAGAGGGCCACCTACGAGCAGTACTTC. The chain carries TRBV18 and TRBJ2-7, with D possibly being TRBD2 (5 bases). The germline V gene encodes CDR1 KGHSH and CDR2 LQKENI. V was clipped by 2 bases and J by 2 bases, with 10 bases between them. This CDR3 comprises 14 residues.

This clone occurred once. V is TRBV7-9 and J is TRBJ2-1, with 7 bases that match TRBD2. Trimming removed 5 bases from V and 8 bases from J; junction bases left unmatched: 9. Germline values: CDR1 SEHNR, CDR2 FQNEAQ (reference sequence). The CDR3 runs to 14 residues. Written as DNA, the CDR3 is TGTGCCAGCAGCAGAGCGGGGCTTGTCGATGAGCAGTTCTTC. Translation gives CASSRAGLVDEQFF.

CDR3 loop: CASSVLSGGAHSEQFF. Here the CDR3 DNA reads TGTGCCAGCAGCGTCCTAAGCGGGGGGGCACATAGTGAGCAGTTCTTC. This chain joins TRBV9 and TRBJ2-1; 10 positions match TRBD2. V gave up 2 bases and J gave up 9 bases; unmatched junction bases: 11. Germline-derived CDR1 and CDR2 are SGDLS and YYNGEE. The CDR3 runs 16 residues.

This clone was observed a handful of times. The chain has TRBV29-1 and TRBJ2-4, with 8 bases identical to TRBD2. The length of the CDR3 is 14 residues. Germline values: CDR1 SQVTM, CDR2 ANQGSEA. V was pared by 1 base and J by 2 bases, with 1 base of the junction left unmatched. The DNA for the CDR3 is TGCAGCGTTGAAGCGGGGGGGACCAAAAACATTCAGTACTTC. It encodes CSVEAGGTKNIQYF.

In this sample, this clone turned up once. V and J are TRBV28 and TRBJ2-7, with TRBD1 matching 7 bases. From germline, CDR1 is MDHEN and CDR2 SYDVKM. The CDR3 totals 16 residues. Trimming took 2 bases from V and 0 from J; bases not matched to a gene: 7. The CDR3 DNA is TGTGCCAGCAGTTTAACGAGGGCAGGGGGCTCCTACGAGCAGTACTTC. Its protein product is CASSLTRAGGSYEQYF.

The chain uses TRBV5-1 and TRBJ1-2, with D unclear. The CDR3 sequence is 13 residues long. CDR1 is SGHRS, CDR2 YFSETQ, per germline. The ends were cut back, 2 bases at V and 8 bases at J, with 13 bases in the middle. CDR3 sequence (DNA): TGCGCCAGCAGCTTTTCCTTGCAACGGGGCTACACCTTC. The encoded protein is CASSFSLQRGYTF.

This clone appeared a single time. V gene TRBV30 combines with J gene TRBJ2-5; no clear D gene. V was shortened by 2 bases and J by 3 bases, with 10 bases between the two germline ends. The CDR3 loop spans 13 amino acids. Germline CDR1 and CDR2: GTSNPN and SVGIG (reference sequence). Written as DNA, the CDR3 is TGTGCCTGGAGTTCTCTGCTAAAAGAGACCCAGTACTTC. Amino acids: CAWSSLLKETQYF.

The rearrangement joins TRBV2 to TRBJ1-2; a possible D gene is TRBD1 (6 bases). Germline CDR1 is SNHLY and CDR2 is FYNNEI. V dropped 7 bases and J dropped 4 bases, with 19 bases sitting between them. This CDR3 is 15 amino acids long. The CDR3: CASISRGGGSYGYTF. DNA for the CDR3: TGTGCCAGCATCTCCCGGGGGGGCGGATCCTATGGCTACACCTTC.

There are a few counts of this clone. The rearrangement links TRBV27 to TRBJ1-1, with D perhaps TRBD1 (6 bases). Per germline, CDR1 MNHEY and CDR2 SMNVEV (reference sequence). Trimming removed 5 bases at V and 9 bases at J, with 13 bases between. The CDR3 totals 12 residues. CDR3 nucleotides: TGTGCCAGCAGTCGCTACAGGGAGAAAGCTTTCTTT. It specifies CASSRYREKAFF.

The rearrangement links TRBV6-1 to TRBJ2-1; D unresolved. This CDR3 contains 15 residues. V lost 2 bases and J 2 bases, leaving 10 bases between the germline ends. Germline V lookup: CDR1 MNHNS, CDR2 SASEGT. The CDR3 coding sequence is TGTGCCAGCAGTGAACAGGTGCGAACCTACAATGAGCAGTTCTTC. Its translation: CASSEQVRTYNEQFF.

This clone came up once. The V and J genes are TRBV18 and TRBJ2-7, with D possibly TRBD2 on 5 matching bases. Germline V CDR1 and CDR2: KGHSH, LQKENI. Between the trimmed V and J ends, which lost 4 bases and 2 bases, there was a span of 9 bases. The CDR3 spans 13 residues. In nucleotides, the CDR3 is TGTGCCAGCTCACTTGGCGGGCCCTACGAGCAGTACTTC. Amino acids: CASSLGGPYEQYF.

Here the CDR3 reads CATSSAGGLSPYNEQFF. In DNA, the CDR3 is TGTGCCACCAGTTCCGCGGGAGGGCTCTCCCCCTACAATGAGCAGTTCTTC. The rearrangement links TRBV24-1 to TRBJ2-1; 9 bases line up with TRBD2. Germline V gene sequence: CDR1 KGHDR, CDR2 SFDVKD. The CDR3 spans 17 residues. V shed 6 bases and J 2 bases; nucleotides not matched to a gene: 10.

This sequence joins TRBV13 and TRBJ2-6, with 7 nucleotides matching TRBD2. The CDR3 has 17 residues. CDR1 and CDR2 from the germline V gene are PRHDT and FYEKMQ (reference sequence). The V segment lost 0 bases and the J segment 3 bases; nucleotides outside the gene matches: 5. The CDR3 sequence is CASSLGSGVGGANVLTF. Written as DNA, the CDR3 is TGTGCCAGCAGCTTAGGCAGCGGGGTCGGTGGGGCCAACGTCCTGACTTTC.

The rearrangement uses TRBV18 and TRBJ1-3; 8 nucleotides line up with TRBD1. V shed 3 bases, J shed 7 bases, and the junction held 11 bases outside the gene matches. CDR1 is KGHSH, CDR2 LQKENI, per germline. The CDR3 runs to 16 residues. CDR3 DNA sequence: TGTGCCAGCTCACCCCTTACAGGGACAGGTGGTAACACCATATATTTT. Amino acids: CASSPLTGTGGNTIYF.